This TCR beta chain was recorded in a study of cytomegalovirus exposure and HLA in healthy donors. Study-level findings and limits: The later analysis indicated that the majority of CMV-associated TCR beta chains appeared HLA-restricted. Many donors shared some public TCRs, even though most TCR sequences were rare. In a later analysis, a missense DCLRE1C variant was linked to TCR beta V- and J-gene trimming. In a later analysis, HLA-associated TCR beta chains were more clonally expanded than equally common others.

PCR employed 60 Vbeta and 13 Jbeta primers. The data were produced by immunoSEQ multiplex PCR, yet TCRdb's version contains in-frame clones alone and is incomplete. In the table there are 160,000 or so clones, approximately 90% of which are singletons. The germline V gene encodes CDR1 SGHRS and CDR2 YFSETQ. V shed 2 bases and J 1 base; nucleotides not matched to a gene: 5. This CDR3 contains 15 residues. About this clone: Its antigen is currently unknown.

The receptor was isolated from a woman in her twenties or thirties in good health and CMV-seronegative. This rearrangement joins TRBV5-1 to TRBJ1-1; 7 nucleotides agree with TRBD1. Sequenced: PBMCs. The CDR3 loop is CASSFRDSPNTEAFF. CDR3 bases: TGCGCCAGCAGCTTCCGGGACAGTCCGAACACTGAAGCTTTCTTT.